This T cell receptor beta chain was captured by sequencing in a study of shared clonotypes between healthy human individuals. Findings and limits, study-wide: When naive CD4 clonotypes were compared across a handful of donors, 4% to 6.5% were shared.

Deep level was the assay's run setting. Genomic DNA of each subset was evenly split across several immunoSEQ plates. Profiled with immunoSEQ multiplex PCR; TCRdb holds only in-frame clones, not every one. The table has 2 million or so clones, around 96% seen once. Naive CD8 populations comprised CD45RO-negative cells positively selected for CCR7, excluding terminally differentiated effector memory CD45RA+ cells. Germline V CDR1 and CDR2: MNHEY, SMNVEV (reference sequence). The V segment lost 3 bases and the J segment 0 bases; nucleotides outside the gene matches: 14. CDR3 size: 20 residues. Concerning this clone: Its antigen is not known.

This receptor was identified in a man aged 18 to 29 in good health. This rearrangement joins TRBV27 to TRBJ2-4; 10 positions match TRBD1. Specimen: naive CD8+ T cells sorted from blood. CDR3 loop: CASSFCWGQGIPSAKNIQYF. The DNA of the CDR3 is TGTGCCAGCAGTTTTTGTTGGGGACAGGGGATCCCGTCAGCCAAAAACATTCAGTACTTC.